This T cell receptor (beta chain) is drawn from a study of T-cell reconstitution after alpha-beta-depleted transplantation in children. Study-wide results and caveats: Several patients had high TCRbeta diversity at day 60; it came from surviving recipient T cells and thymic progenitors.

V was clipped by 0 bases and J by 9 bases, with 7 bases between them. The germline CDR1 and CDR2 sequences are SGDLS and YYNGEE. The CDR3 is 12 amino acids. A few counts support this clonotype. Its antigen is as yet unknown. It was with unique molecular identifiers that the TCRbeta library was prepared. TCRdb called the PCR reads again in MiXCR, with one record for every CDR3 protein. The table shows some 260,000 distinct CDR3 sequences, with around 25% occurring only once. The chain couples TRBV9 to TRBJ2-1; D could derive from TRBD1 or TRBD2 (5 bases each). The sample in question was PBMCs, mostly from graft donor cells, obtained 360 days after TCRalphabeta/CD19-depleted stem cell transplant. This clonotype originated in a female patient aged 2-15 years who had a stem cell transplant for congenital amegakaryocytic thrombocytopenia, so the T cells may come from the graft donor. CDR3 nucleotides: TGTGCCAGCAGCGTAGAGGGGAGTGAGCAGTTCTTC. Protein sequence: CASSVEGSEQFF.